This record looks at one T cell receptor (beta chain) sequence and its context. Germline CDR1 reads MGHRA; CDR2 reads YSYEKL. CDR3 length equals 16 residues. V trimming: 0 bases; J trimming: 5 bases; junction bases outside the gene matches: 6. This entry comes from a study of PD-L1 blockade in urothelial cancer. Sequenced by immunoSEQ multiplex PCR; TCRdb stores in-frame clones only, minus some. This sample has fewer than 55,000 clones; 82% occur once, and the top ten carry 3% to 3.5%. The specimen comprised PBMCs, sampled around atezolizumab (anti-PD-L1) treatment. The source is a man between 65 and 85 years old with urothelial cancer. The chain uses TRBV4-1 and TRBJ2-2, with TRBD1 identical over 7 bases. The CDR3 DNA sequence: TGCGCCAGCAGCCAAGATGAGGGGGCGTCGACCGGGGAGCTGTTTTTT. This codes for CASSQDEGASTGELFF.